This TCR beta chain was recovered during a study of blood T cell repertoires in COVID-19. Study as a whole: Both acute and convalescent COVID-19 samples were obtained from the United States, Italy and Spain. T cells, B-cell-depleted T cells, or PBMCs supplied cDNA or gDNA.

Only in-frame clones appear in the TCRdb table, and some are missing; sequencing was by immunoSEQ multiplex PCR. The sample has 120,000 or so clones, just over 75% seen once. The CDR3 runs to 14 residues. Deletions cut 0 bases from V and 8 bases from J, with 10 bases between. Germline V gives CDR1 LGHNA, CDR2 YNFKEQ. The receptor was derived from a woman over 75 with acute or convalescent COVID-19. The sequencing sample was made of peripheral blood. This chain joins TRBV4-2 and TRBJ2-2, with D possibly being TRBD1 (5 bases). CDR3 DNA sequence: TGTGCCAGCAGCCAAGAGCATAGGGGAGGGGAGCTGTTTTTT. It is translated as CASSQEHRGGELFF.